The rows below give T cell receptor beta chains drawn from one sample of a study of PD-1 blockade in classical Hodgkin lymphoma. Clones were read by immunoSEQ multiplex PCR, and TCRdb kept only the in-frame ones, dropping some. The table records thousands of clones, roughly 82% of them present only once. The sequencing used peripheral blood mononuclear cells (PBMCs), collected before the fourth cycle of nivolumab. The receptors come from a human donor with classical Hodgkin lymphoma. The CDR3 runs from the conserved cysteine through the conserved F or W. A D gene is named only where the DNA matches it firmly. Clone sizes are given selectively: once, few, many, or a class where the clone is expanded.

len	v_gene	d_gene	j_gene	abundance	CDR3nt	CDR3aa
13	TRBV2	.	TRBJ2-1	.	TGTGCCAGCAGTGACGCCCGGATAGTTGAGCAGTTCTTC	CASSDARIVEQFF
12	TRBV28	.	TRBJ2-7	once	TGTGCCAGCAGTTTAGCTGAATACGAGCAGTACTTC	CASSLAEYEQYF
14	TRBV4-2	.	TRBJ1-1	.	TGTGCCAGCAGCCAAGATGCGGCAGACACTGAAGCTTTCTTT	CASSQDAADTEAFF
14	TRBV12-5	TRBD1	TRBJ1-2	once	TGTGCTAGTGGTTTGGTCGGGACAGTCTATGGCTACACCTTC	CASGLVGTVYGYTF
15	TRBV7-6	.	TRBJ1-2	.	TGTGCCAGCAGCTTAAATGGGGCCCTGGCCTATGGCTACACCTTC	CASSLNGALAYGYTF
17	TRBV5-1	TRBD2	TRBJ2-1	.	TGCGCCAGCAGCTTCAATTCCCTAGCGGGGGGATACAATGAGCAGTTCTTC	CASSFNSLAGGYNEQFF
16	TRBV28	.	TRBJ1-2	.	TGTGCCAGCAGTTCCCTTCTAAATACCGGAACCTATGGCTACACCTTC	CASSSLLNTGTYGYTF
16	TRBV7-9	.	TRBJ1-6	few	TGTGCCAGCAGCTTAGATCTGACAGGCGGGGATTCACCCCTCCACTTT	CASSLDLTGGDSPLHF
12	TRBV11-2	.	TRBJ2-5	.	TGTGCCAGCAGCTTAGGGTGGGAGACCCAGTACTTC	CASSLGWETQYF
12	TRBV7-3	.	TRBJ1-6	once	TGTGCCAGCAGCTTAGATTTTTCACCCCTCCACTTT	CASSLDFSPLHF
14	TRBV6-5	TRBD1	TRBJ2-7	.	TGTGCCAGCAGTTATGGGACAGGGGGCACGCAGCAGTACTTC	CASSYGTGGTQQYF
11	TRBV6-6	.	TRBJ2-7	.	TGTGCCACGGGCGGCTCCTACGAGCAGTACTTC	CATGGSYEQYF
15	TRBV14	.	TRBJ1-6	.	TGTGCCAGCAGCCAAGATAAGAACAGTAATTCACCCCTCCACTTT	CASSQDKNSNSPLHF
14	TRBV6-5	.	TRBJ1-6	.	TGTGCCAGCGTCCCTAGGGTGTGGAATTCACCCCTCCACTTT	CASVPRVWNSPLHF
15	TRBV7-3	.	TRBJ2-1	.	TGTGCCAGCAGCTTAATTGGGCAGTCCATTTTTGAGCAGTTCTTC	CASSLIGQSIFEQFF
15	TRBV5-6	.	TRBJ1-1	.	TGTGCCAGCAGCTTGGCCGGGCCTGTGAACACTGAAGCTTTCTTT	CASSLAGPVNTEAFF
12	TRBV28	.	TRBJ2-2	few	TGTGCCAATAAGGGGAGCACCGGGGAGCTGTTTTTT	CANKGSTGELFF
15	TRBV10-3	.	TRBJ1-1	few	TGTGCCATCAGTGAGTACGTCACGGGGGAAACTGAAGCTTTCTTT	CAISEYVTGETEAFF
15	TRBV28	.	TRBJ1-6	.	TGTGCCAGCAGGGGAAGGGTCAGCCGATCGCCACCCCTCCACTTT	CASRGRVSRSPPLHF
15	TRBV5-1	.	TRBJ1-1	.	TGCGCCAGCAGCTTGGGGGGGACTTCGAACACTGAAGCTTTCTTT	CASSLGGTSNTEAFF
13	TRBV28	.	TRBJ2-5	.	TGTGCCAGCAGTTCGGGCGTTCCAGAGACCCAGTACTTC	CASSSGVPETQYF
14	TRBV6-8	.	TRBJ1-1	.	TGTGCCAGCCACCATTGGACGGTGAACACTGAAGCTTTCTTT	CASHHWTVNTEAFF
9	TRBV3-1/TRBV3-2	.	TRBJ1-3	.	TGTGCCAGCAGCCAAGATGAATATTTT	CASSQDEYF
16	TRBV9	TRBD1	TRBJ1-1	.	TGTGCCAGCAGCACCACCTTCAGGGGGCGCCGAGGTGAAGCTTTCTTT	CASSTTFRGRRGEAFF
14	TRBV7-6	.	TRBJ2-1	.	TGTGCCAGCAGCATGGGGGGCTCCTACAATGAGCAGTTCTTC	CASSMGGSYNEQFF
15	TRBV7-2	.	TRBJ2-1	.	TGTGCCAGCAGCTTAGGGCGGGGCGGATACAATGAGCAGTTCTTC	CASSLGRGGYNEQFF
13	TRBV30	.	TRBJ1-1	.	TGTGCCTGGAGCGGTCAGGTGAACACTGAAGCTTTCTTT	CAWSGQVNTEAFF
17	TRBV7-2	TRBD2	TRBJ2-3	few	TGTGCCAGCAGCAGAACATCCGGGACTACTACGGGGGGTACGCAGTATTTT	CASSRTSGTTTGGTQYF
15	TRBV11-2	TRBD2	TRBJ2-5	.	TGTGCCAGCAGCTTACTTGGACTAGCTAGAGAGACCCAGTACTTC	CASSLLGLARETQYF
14	TRBV6-5	.	TRBJ2-1	few	TGTGCCAGCAGTTACCTCGGGTTTTACAATGAGCAGTTCTTC	CASSYLGFYNEQFF
13	TRBV5-4	.	TRBJ2-3	.	TGTGCCAGCAGCTTGGCGGGGACAGATACGCAGTATTTT	CASSLAGTDTQYF